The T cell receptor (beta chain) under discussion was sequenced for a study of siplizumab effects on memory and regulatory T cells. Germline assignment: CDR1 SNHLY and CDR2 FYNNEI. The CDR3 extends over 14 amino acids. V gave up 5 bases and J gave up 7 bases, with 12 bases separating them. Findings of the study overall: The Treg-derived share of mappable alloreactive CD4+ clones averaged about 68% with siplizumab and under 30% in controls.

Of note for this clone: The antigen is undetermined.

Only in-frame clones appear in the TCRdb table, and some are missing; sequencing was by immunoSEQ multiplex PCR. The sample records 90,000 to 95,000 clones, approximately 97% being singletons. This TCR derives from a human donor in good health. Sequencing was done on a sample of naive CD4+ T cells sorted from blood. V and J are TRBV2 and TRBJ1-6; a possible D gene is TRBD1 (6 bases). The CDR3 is CASSWTAPNSPLHF. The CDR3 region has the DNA TGTGCCAGCAGTTGGACAGCGCCAAATTCACCCCTCCACTTT.